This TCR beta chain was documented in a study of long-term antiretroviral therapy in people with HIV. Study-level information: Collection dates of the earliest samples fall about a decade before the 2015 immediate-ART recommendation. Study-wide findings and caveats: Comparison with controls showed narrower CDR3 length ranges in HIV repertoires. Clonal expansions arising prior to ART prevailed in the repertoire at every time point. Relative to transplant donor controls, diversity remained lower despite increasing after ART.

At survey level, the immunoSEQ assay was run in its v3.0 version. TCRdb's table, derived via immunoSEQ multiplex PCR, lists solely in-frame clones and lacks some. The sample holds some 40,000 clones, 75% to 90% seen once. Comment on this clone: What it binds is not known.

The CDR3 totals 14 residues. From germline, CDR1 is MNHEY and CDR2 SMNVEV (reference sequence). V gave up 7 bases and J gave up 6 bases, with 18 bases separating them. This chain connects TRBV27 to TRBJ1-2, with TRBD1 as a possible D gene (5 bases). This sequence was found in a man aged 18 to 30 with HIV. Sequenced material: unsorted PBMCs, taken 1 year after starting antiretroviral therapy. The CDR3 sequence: CASTTPSRADGYTF. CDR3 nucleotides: TGTGCCAGCACCACGCCCTCCAGGGCGGATGGCTACACCTTC.